This TCR beta chain was recovered during a study of blood T cell repertoires in COVID-19. Study context: From the United States, Italy and Spain came samples of acute and convalescent COVID-19. T cells, B-cell-depleted T cells, or PBMCs supplied cDNA or gDNA.

Method: immunoSEQ multiplex PCR; TCRdb's copy keeps in-frame clones and lacks some. The table records some 74,000 clones, 65% to 90% of them present only once. What was sequenced was peripheral blood. The sequence came from an elderly man with acute or convalescent COVID-19.

DNA for the CDR3: TGCGCCAGCAGCCAAGATAAGGAGCGGAGCGGGAACACTGAAGCTTTCTTT. Translation gives CASSQDKERSGNTEAFF. J is TRBJ1-1 and V is TRBV4-1; no clear D. The CDR3 is 17 amino acids. V gave up 0 bases and J gave up 1 base, with 15 bases separating them. CDR1 is MGHRA and CDR2 is YSYEKL in the germline V gene.